This T cell receptor (beta chain) was captured by sequencing in a study of T cell changes during pregnancy in multiple sclerosis (dated by TCRdb to the late 2010s). Context from the whole study: The study looked at changes in the T cell repertoire across pregnancy in women with multiple sclerosis.

Concerning this clone: Its antigen specificity is not known. No quality values exist for individual bases; no much larger clone is one base distant.

The CDR3 runs 15 residues from the cysteine to the phenylalanine. Just the 45-base CDR3 DNA is kept, in frame starting at base 1. V and J are trimmed by 6 bases and 4 bases, and the gene matches miss 7 bases of the junction. The germline V gene sets CDR1 to SNHLY and CDR2 to FYNNEI. Libraries came from the immunoSEQ multiplex PCR assay. TCRdb limited this immuneACCESS table to in-frame rearrangements with V and J called. A share of clones is missing; checked studies link under half to unresolved V genes, and the rest is unexplained. For this sample the table gives approximately 46,000 clones, of which roughly 92% were detected only once. The leading ten clones occupy 0.35% to 0.45% of the sample.

This TCR was sampled from a female donor with multiple sclerosis, enrolled in a pregnancy study. Specimen: CD4+ T cells from peripheral blood mononuclear cells, collected after pregnancy. The V and J segments used are TRBV2 and TRBJ2-2; 8 junctional bases match TRBD1. The DNA sequence is given as TGTGCCAGCAGACGACAGGGGTCGAGCACCGGGGAGCTGTTTTTT. Translated, this gives CASRRQGSSTGELFF.